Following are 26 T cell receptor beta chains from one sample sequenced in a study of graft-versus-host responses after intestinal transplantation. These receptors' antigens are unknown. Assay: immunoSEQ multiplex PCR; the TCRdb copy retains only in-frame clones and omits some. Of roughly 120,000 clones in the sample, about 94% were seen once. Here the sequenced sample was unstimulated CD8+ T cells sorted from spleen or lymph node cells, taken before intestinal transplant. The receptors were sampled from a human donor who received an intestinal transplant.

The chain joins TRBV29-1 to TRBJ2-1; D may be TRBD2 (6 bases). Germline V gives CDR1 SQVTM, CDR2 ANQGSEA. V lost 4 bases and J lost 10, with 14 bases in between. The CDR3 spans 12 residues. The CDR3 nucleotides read TGCAGCGTTGGGAGGCGGGGAAAAGAGCAGTTCTTC. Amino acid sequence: CSVGRRGKEQFF.

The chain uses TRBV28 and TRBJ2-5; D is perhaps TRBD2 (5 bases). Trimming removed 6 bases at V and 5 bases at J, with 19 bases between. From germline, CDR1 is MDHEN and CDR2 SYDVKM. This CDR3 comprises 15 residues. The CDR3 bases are TGTGCCAGCAGCCTCCGGGGTCTGGCGCGGGAGACCCAGTACTTC. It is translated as CASSLRGLARETQYF.

The CDR3 protein is CASSFMLSDTQYF. Written as DNA, the CDR3 is TGTGCCAGCAGTTTCATGTTGTCTGATACGCAGTATTTT. This rearrangement joins TRBV28 to TRBJ2-3; D not resolved. CDR1 and CDR2 from the germline V gene are MDHEN and SYDVKM. Trimming stripped 3 bases from V and 6 bases from J, with 10 bases between. The CDR3 runs to 13 residues.

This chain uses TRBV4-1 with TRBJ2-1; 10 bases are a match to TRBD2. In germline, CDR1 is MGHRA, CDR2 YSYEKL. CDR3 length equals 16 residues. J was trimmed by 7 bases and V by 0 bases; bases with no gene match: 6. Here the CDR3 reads CASSQDTSGNGNEQFF. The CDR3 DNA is TGCGCCAGCAGCCAAGATACTAGCGGGAACGGTAATGAGCAGTTCTTC.

In nucleotides, the CDR3 is TGTGCCAGCACCTCCCTCCCGACTAGCGGGGGGGAGCTGTTTTTT. This translates into CASTSLPTSGGELFF. This chain links TRBV27 with TRBJ2-2, with TRBD2 identical over 10 bases. This CDR3 comprises 15 residues. Germline CDR1 is MNHEY and CDR2 is SMNVEV (reference sequence). V lost 7 bases to trimming and J lost 8 bases; unmatched junction nucleotides: 10.

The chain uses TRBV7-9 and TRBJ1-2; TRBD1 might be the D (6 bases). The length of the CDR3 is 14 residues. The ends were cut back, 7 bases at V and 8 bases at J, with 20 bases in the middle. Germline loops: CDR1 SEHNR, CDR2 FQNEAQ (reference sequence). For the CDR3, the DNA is TGTGCCAGCACCCCCAACGGGGGCGTTGACGGCTACACCTTC. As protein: CASTPNGGVDGYTF. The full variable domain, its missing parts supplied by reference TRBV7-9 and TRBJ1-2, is DTGVSQNPRHKITKRGQNVTFRCDPISEHNRLYWYRQTLGQGPEFLTYFQNEAQLEKSRLLSDRFSAERPKGSFSTLEIQRTEQGDSAMYLCASTPNGGVDGYTFGSGTRLTVV.

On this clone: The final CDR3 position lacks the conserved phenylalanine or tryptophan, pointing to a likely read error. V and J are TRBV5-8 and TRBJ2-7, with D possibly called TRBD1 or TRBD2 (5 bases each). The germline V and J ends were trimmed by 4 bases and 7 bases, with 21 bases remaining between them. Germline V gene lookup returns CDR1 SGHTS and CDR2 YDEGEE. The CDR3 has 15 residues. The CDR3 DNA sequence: TGTGCCAGCAGCAGATCCGGGACCTCCTCTTGGGAGCAGTACCTC. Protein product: CASSRSGTSSWEQYL.

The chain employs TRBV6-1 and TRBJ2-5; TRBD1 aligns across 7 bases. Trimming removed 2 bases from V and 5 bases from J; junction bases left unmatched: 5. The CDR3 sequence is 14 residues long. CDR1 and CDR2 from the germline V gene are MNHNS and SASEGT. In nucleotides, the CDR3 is TGTGCCAGCAGTGAACAAGACAGGGTGGAGACCCAGTACTTC. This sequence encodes CASSEQDRVETQYF.

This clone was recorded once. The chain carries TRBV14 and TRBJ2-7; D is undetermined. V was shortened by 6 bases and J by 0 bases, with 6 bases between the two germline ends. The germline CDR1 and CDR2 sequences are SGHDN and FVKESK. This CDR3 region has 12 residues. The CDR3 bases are TGTGCCAGCAGAGGCAGCTCCTACGAGCAGTACTTC. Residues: CASRGSSYEQYF.

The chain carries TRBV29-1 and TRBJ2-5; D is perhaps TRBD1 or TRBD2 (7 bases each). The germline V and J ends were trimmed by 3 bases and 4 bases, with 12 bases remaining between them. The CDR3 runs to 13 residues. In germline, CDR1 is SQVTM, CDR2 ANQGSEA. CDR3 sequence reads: CSVDQGEGETQYF. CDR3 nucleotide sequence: TGCAGCGTTGACCAGGGGGAGGGAGAGACCCAGTACTTC.

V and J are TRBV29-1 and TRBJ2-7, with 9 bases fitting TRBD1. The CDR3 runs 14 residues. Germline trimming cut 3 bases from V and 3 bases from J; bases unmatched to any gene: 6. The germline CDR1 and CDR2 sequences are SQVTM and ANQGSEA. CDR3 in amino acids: CSVDLGTGFYEQYF. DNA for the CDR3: TGCAGCGTTGACCTCGGGACAGGGTTCTACGAGCAGTACTTC.

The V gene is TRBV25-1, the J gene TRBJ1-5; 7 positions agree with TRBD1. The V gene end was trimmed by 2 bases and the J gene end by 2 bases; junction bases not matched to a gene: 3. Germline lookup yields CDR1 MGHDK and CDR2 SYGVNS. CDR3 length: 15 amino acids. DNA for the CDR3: TGTGCCAGCAGTGAACAGGGGGATGGCAATCAGCCCCAGCATTTT. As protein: CASSEQGDGNQPQHF.

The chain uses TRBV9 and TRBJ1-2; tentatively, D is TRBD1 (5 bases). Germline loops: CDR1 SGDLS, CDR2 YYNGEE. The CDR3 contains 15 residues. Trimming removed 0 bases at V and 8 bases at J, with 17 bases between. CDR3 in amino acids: CASSVGDAVGEGYTF. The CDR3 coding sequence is TGTGCCAGCAGCGTAGGGGACGCCGTGGGGGAAGGCTACACCTTC.

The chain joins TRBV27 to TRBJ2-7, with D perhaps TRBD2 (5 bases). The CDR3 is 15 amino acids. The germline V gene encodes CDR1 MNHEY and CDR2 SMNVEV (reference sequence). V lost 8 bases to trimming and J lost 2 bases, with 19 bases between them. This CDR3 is CASGREAAGPYEQYF. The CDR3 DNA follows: TGTGCCAGCGGCCGGGAAGCGGCAGGACCCTACGAGCAGTACTTC.

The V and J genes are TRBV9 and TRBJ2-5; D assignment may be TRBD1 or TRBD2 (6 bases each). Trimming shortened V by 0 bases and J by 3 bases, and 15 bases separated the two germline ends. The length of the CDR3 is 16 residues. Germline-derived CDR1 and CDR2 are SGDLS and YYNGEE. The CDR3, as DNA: TGTGCCAGCAGCGTAGGGACCGGGGGCGCGGAAGAGACCCAGTACTTC. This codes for CASSVGTGGAEETQYF.

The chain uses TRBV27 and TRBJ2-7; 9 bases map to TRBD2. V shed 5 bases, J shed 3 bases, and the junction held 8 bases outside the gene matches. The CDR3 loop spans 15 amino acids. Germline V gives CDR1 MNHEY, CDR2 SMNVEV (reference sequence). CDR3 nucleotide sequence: TGTGCCAGCAGTACCCTCGGCGGGAGGGACTACGAGCAGTACTTC. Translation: CASSTLGGRDYEQYF.

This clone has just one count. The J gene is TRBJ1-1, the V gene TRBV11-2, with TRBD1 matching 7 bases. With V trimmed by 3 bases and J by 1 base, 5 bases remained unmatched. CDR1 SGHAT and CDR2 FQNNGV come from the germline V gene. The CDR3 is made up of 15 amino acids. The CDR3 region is CASSFLTGKNTEAFF. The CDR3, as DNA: TGTGCCAGCAGCTTCTTGACAGGGAAGAACACTGAAGCTTTCTTT. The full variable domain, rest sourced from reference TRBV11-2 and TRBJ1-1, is EAGVAQSPRYKIIEKRQSVAFWCNPISGHATLYWYQQILGQGPKLLIQFQNNGVVDDSQLPKDRFSAERLKGVDSTLKIQPAKLEDSAVYLCASSFLTGKNTEAFFGQGTRLTVV.

For the CDR3, the DNA is TGTGCCAGCAGCTTAGCCGGGGGCACAGATACGCAGTATTTT. It encodes CASSLAGGTDTQYF. The rearrangement joins TRBV7-3 to TRBJ2-3, with TRBD2 as a possible D gene (5 bases). Germline assignment: CDR1 SGHTA and CDR2 FQGTGA. The CDR3 has 14 amino acids. V lost 2 bases, J lost 1 base, and 7 bases lay in between. Full variable domain (remainder filled in from reference TRBV7-3 and TRBJ2-3): GAGVSQTPSNKVTEKGKYVELRCDPISGHTALYWYRQSLGQGPEFLIYFQGTGAADDSGLPNDRFFAVRPEGSVSTLKIQRTERGDSAVYLCASSLAGGTDTQYFGPGTRLTVL.

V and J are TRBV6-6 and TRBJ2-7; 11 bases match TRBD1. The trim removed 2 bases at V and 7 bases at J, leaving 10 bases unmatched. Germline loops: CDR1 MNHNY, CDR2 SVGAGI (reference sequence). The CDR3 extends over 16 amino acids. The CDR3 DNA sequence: TGTGCCAGCAGTTACGTCCCGGACAGGGGGCGACGGGAGCAGTACTTC. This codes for CASSYVPDRGRREQYF.

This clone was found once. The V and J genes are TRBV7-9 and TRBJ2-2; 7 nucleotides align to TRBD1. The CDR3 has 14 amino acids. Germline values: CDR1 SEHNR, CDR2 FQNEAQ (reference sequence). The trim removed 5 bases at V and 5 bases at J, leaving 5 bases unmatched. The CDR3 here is CASSQTGRTGELFF. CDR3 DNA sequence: TGTGCCAGCAGCCAGACAGGGAGAACCGGGGAGCTGTTTTTT.

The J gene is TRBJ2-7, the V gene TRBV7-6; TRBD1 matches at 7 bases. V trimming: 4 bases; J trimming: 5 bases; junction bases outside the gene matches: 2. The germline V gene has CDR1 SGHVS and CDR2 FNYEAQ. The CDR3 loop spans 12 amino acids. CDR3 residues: CASSYRGDEQYF. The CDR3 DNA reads TGTGCCAGCAGCTACAGGGGCGACGAGCAGTACTTC.

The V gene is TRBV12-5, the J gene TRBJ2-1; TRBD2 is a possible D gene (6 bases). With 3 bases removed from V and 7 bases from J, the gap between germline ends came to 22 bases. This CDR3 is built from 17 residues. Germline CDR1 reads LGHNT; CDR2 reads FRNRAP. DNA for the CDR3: TGTGCTAGTGGTTTTTTTCTCGGCGGGACGATGTGGAATGAGCAGTTCTTC. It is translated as CASGFFLGGTMWNEQFF. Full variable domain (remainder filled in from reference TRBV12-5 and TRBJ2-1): DARVTQTPRHKVTEMGQEVTMRCQPILGHNTVFWYRQTMMQGLELLAYFRNRAPLDDSGMPKDRFSAEMPDATLATLKIQPSEPRDSAVYFCASGFFLGGTMWNEQFFGPGTRLTVL.

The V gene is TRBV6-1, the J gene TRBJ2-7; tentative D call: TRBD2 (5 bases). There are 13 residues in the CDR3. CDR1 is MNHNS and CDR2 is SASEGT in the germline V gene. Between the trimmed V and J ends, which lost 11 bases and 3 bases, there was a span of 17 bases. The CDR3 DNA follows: TGTGCCGCGGGCGAGGGAGAAATCTACGAGCAGTACTTC. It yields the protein CAAGEGEIYEQYF.

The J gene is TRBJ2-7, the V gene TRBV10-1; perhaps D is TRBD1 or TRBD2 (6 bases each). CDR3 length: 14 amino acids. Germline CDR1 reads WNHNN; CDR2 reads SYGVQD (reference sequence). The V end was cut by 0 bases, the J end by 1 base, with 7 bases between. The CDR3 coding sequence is TGCGCCAGCAGTGAGTCAGGGGGGTCCTACGAGCAGTACTTC. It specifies CASSESGGSYEQYF.

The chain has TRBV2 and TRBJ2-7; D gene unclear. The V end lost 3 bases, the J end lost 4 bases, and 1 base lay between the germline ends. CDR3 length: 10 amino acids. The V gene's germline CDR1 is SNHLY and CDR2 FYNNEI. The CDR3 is CASSEYEQYF. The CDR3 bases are TGTGCCAGCAGTGAGTACGAGCAGTACTTC. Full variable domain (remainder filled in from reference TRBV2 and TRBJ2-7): EPEVTQTPSHQVTQMGQEVILRCVPISNHLYFYWYRQILGQKVEFLVSFYNNEISEKSEIFDDQFSVERPDGSNFTLKIRSTKLEDSAMYFCASSEYEQYFGPGTRLTVT.

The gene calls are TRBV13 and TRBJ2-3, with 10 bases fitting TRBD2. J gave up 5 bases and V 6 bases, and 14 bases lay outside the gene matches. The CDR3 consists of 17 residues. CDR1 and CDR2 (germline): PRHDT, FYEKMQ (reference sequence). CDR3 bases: TGTGCCAGCAGGCCTCGAAGCGGGAGGGCCGGTTTAGATACGCAGTATTTT. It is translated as CASRPRSGRAGLDTQYF.